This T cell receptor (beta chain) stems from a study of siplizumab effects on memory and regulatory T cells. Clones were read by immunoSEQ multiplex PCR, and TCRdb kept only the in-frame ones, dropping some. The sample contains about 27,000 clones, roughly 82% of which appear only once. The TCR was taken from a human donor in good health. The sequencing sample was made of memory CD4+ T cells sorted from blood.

In DNA form, the CDR3 reads TGTGCCAGCTCACTACAGGGAGGAGATAATTCACCCCTCCACTTT. Its protein product is CASSLQGGDNSPLHF. The chain joins TRBV18 to TRBJ1-6, with D possibly TRBD1 on 6 matching bases. V was clipped by 4 bases and J by 5 bases, with 12 bases between them. Germline lookup yields CDR1 KGHSH and CDR2 LQKENI. The CDR3 length is 15 residues.